This is a list of T cell receptor beta chains from one sample in a study of T cell responses to AZD1222 COVID-19 vaccine. Clones were read by immunoSEQ multiplex PCR, and TCRdb kept only the in-frame ones, dropping some. The repertoire includes 200,000 to 250,000 clones, 94% of them detected once, and over 1.5% sits in the top ten. The sample consisted of peripheral blood, taken 28 days after the second dose of the MenACWY control vaccine. These TCRs come from an adult who received the MenACWY meningococcal vaccine as a control. CDR3s include the opening cysteine and the closing phenylalanine or tryptophan. Each record gives: J gene, clone size, D gene, V gene, CDR3 DNA, CDR3 protein. A D gene is named only where the DNA matches it firmly. Clone size, where shown, is once, few, many, or a class for clones that have expanded.

TRBJ1-1 | NA | NA | TRBV14 | TGTGCCAGCAGCCAAGACCGGACAGCCCTGAACACTGAAGCTTTCTTT | CASSQDRTALNTEAFF
TRBJ2-7 | NA | NA | TRBV9 | TGTGCCAGCAGACACAGGGCAGGGTTGGTCTACGAGCAGTACTTC | CASRHRAGLVYEQYF
TRBJ2-1 | NA | NA | TRBV5-4 | TGTGCCAGCAGCAGAACCGGAGGGGGGAATGAGCAGTTCTTC | CASSRTGGGNEQFF
TRBJ2-6 | NA | NA | TRBV2 | TGTGCCAGGGGAAGGGAAGATACTGGGGCCAACGTCCTGACTTTC | CARGREDTGANVLTF
TRBJ2-1 | NA | NA | TRBV27 | TGTGCCAGCAGTTTTTCCAACAGGCCATACAATGAGCAGTTCTTC | CASSFSNRPYNEQFF
TRBJ2-1 | NA | TRBD2 | TRBV27 | TGTGCCAGCAGTCCTAGCGGGGACCCCAGGGTTGAGCAGTTCTTC | CASSPSGDPRVEQFF
TRBJ1-5 | NA | NA | TRBV7-3 | TGTGCCAGCAGCCCCAGGGTTGACCTTAGCAATCAGCCCCAGCATTTT | CASSPRVDLSNQPQHF
TRBJ1-5 | few | TRBD1 | TRBV5-6 | TGTGCCAGCAGCACTGGACAGGGGGCTAGTCAGCCCCAGCATTTT | CASSTGQGASQPQHF
TRBJ2-7 | NA | NA | TRBV9 | TGTGCCAGCAGCGCCGGGGGCCTGGGACGCCCCGAGCAGTACTTC | CASSAGGLGRPEQYF
TRBJ2-5 | NA | NA | TRBV19 | TGTGCCAGTAGTATTAGGGGGGAGACCCAGTACTTC | CASSIRGETQYF
TRBJ2-7 | NA | TRBD1 | TRBV27 | TGTGCCAGCAGCTTAACCCTACCGACAGGGGGGACCTACGAGCAGTACTTC | CASSLTLPTGGTYEQYF
TRBJ2-7 | NA | TRBD1 | TRBV5-1 | TGCGCCAGCAGCTTCGCGCCCGGGACAGCCGAGCAGTACTTC | CASSFAPGTAEQYF
TRBJ2-1 | NA | TRBD1 | TRBV27 | TGTGCCAGCAGTCCGGGACAGGGGGGAGTTAATGAGCAGTTCTTC | CASSPGQGGVNEQFF
TRBJ1-6 | once | NA | TRBV6-1 | TGTGCCAGCAGTGATTGGGTCTCCAATTCACCCCTCCACTTT | CASSDWVSNSPLHF
TRBJ2-7 | NA | NA | TRBV4-2 | TGTGCCAGCAGCCATGGGGGACAAGCAGAGCAGTACTTC | CASSHGGQAEQYF
TRBJ1-2 | NA | NA | TRBV6-5 | TGTGCCAGCAGTCAACGACCGGATTCGAACTATGGCTACACCTTC | CASSQRPDSNYGYTF
TRBJ1-1 | NA | NA | TRBV7-9 | TGTGCCAGCAGCTTCAACCGGGAAGCTTTCTTT | CASSFNREAFF
TRBJ2-7 | NA | NA | TRBV7-9 | TGTGCCAGCAGCGACGGTTACGAGCAGTACTTC | CASSDGYEQYF
TRBJ1-2 | NA | NA | TRBV4-2 | TGTGCCAGCAGCCAAGATGCCGGAGTGCTAAACTATGGCTACACCTTC | CASSQDAGVLNYGYTF
TRBJ2-7 | NA | TRBD1 | TRBV3-1/TRBV3-2 | TGTGCCAGCAGTACCGGGACAGGGGCCTACGAGCAGTACTTC | CASSTGTGAYEQYF
TRBJ2-3 | NA | NA | TRBV29-1 | TGCAGCGTTGGGACGCCAGGGGATACGCAGTATTTT | CSVGTPGDTQYF
TRBJ1-1 | NA | NA | TRBV6-6 | TGTGCCAGCAACCTAGCCGGTGAAGCTTTCTTT | CASNLAGEAFF
TRBJ2-3 | NA | TRBD1 | TRBV5-4 | TGTGCCAGCAGCTTGATTAGGGGGCAAGATACGCAGTATTTT | CASSLIRGQDTQYF
TRBJ1-4 | NA | NA | TRBV7-3 | TGTGCCAGCAGCTTACAGGTTCGGGAAGGTTGGGGTAATGAAAAACTGTTTTTT | CASSLQVREGWGNEKLFF
TRBJ2-5 | NA | NA | TRBV7-9 | TGTGCCAGCAGCTTAGTTGCGTGGACAGCGATCCAAGAGACCCAGTACTTC | CASSLVAWTAIQETQYF
TRBJ2-5 | NA | TRBD1 | TRBV7-2 | TGTGCCAGCAGCCCGCCGGGCAGGGGGCAGGAGACCCAGTACTTC | CASSPPGRGQETQYF
TRBJ2-7 | NA | TRBD2 | TRBV29-1 | TGCAGCGTTGTTGTGGCGGGGGGGGACCACGAGCAGTACTTC | CSVVVAGGDHEQYF
TRBJ1-4 | NA | NA | TRBV4-3 | TGCGCCAGCAGCCAAGAAGGGGCCTTTAATGAAAAACTGTTTTTT | CASSQEGAFNEKLFF